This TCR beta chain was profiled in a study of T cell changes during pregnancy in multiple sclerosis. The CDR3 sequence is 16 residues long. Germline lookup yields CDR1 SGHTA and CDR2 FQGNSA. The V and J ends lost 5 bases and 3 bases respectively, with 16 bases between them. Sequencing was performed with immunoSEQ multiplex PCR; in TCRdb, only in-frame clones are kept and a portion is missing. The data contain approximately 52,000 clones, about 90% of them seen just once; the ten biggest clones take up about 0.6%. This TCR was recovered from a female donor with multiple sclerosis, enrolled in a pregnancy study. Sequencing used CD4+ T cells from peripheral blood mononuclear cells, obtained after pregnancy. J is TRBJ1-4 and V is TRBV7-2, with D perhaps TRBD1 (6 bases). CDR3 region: CASSVNAGVANEKLFF. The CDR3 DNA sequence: TGTGCCAGCAGCGTTAACGCAGGGGTAGCTAATGAAAAACTGTTTTTT.